The next 25 T cell receptor beta chains were all read from a single sample in a study of neurological immune-mediated disorders. The time point: longitudinal time-point 1 (baseline). TCRdb used MiXCR to reprocess the 5' RACE reads, holding one entry per CDR3 protein. This sample carries some 49,000 distinct CDR3 sequences, about 9.1% of them seen once, and the ten largest clones take 1.5% to 2%. Sequencing used PBMCs. The receptors were sampled from a woman between 35 and 50 years old in good health.

This clonotype appeared many times. V is TRBV27 and J is TRBJ1-5, with unresolved D. This CDR3 has 14 residues. The V gene's germline CDR1 is MNHEY and CDR2 SMNVEV (reference sequence). V was shortened by 0 bases and J by 5 bases, with 8 bases between the two germline ends. CDR3 region: CASSLSGSYQPQHF. CDR3 in DNA: TGTGCCAGCAGTTTATCCGGGAGTTATCAGCCCCAGCATTTT.

This clonotype occurred many times. This chain connects TRBV3-1 to TRBJ2-1; 10 bases are a match to TRBD2. V was clipped by 1 base and J by 4 bases; unmatched bases: 4. There are 16 residues in the CDR3. Germline lookup yields CDR1 LGHDT and CDR2 YNNKEL (reference sequence). The CDR3 loop is CASSQVLAGQYNEQFF. For the CDR3, the DNA is TGTGCCAGCAGCCAAGTACTAGCGGGACAGTACAATGAGCAGTTCTTC.

This clonotype was found many times. The chain combines TRBV20-1 with TRBJ2-7, with D maybe TRBD2 (7 bases). Trimming took 2 bases from V and 0 from J, leaving 11 bases between them. Germline V gene lookup returns CDR1 DFQATT and CDR2 SNEGSKA (reference sequence). The CDR3 has 14 residues. The CDR3 nucleotides are TGCAGTGCTAGAAGGGGGGGTAACTCCTACGAGCAGTACTTC. Amino acid sequence: CSARRGGNSYEQYF.

This clonotype was recorded many times. The CDR3 sequence: CASRSPSPGSGNTIYF. As DNA, the CDR3 is TGTGCCAGCAGATCCCCCTCCCCCGGCTCTGGAAACACCATATATTTT. The chain uses TRBV6-5 and TRBJ1-3; D unclear. V was trimmed by 6 bases and J by 0 bases, leaving 15 bases between them. Germline CDR1 is MNHEY and CDR2 is SVGAGI. The CDR3 is 16 residues long.

This clonotype was counted ten times or more. The chain uses TRBV5-1 and TRBJ2-1; D is perhaps TRBD2 (6 bases). The CDR3 has 15 amino acids. CDR1 SGHRS and CDR2 YFSETQ come from the germline V gene. With 1 base removed from V and 5 bases from J, the gap between germline ends came to 13 bases. CDR3 protein: CASSLTPGDHNEQFF. DNA of the CDR3: TGCGCCAGCAGCTTGACTCCGGGAGATCACAATGAGCAGTTCTTC. The full variable domain, with the rest looked up from reference TRBV5-1 and TRBJ2-1, is KAGVTQTPRYLIKTRGQQVTLSCSPISGHRSVSWYQQTPGQGLQFLFEYFSETQRNKGNFPGRFSGRQFSNSRSEMNVSTLELGDSALYLCASSLTPGDHNEQFFGPGTRLTVL.

The chain uses TRBV5-1 and TRBJ2-7, with 7 positions matching TRBD1. There are 14 residues in the CDR3. Germline V CDR1 and CDR2: SGHRS, YFSETQ. V was clipped by 2 bases and J by 3 bases; unmatched bases: 5. The CDR3 DNA reads as TGCGCCAGCAGCTTCCGGGACAGCTTCTACGAGCAGTACTTC. Translated, it gives CASSFRDSFYEQYF. Complete variable domain (other parts from reference TRBV5-1 and TRBJ2-7): KAGVTQTPRYLIKTRGQQVTLSCSPISGHRSVSWYQQTPGQGLQFLFEYFSETQRNKGNFPGRFSGRQFSNSRSEMNVSTLELGDSALYLCASSFRDSFYEQYFGPGTRLTVT.

This clonotype appeared many times. The chain recombines TRBV29-1 with TRBJ2-1, with D uncertain. The V end was cut by 6 bases, the J end by 3 bases, with 12 bases between. The germline gives CDR1 SQVTM, CDR2 ANQGSEA. The CDR3 extends over 13 amino acids. The CDR3 sequence is CSVARGDYNEQFF. In nucleotides, the CDR3 is TGCAGCGTCGCTAGAGGCGACTACAATGAGCAGTTCTTC.

Many counts were recorded for this clonotype. The chain has TRBV7-2 and TRBJ2-7; 8 nucleotides agree with TRBD1. Germline values: CDR1 SGHTA, CDR2 FQGNSA. V shed 4 bases, J shed 6 bases, and the junction held 5 bases outside the gene matches. The CDR3 has 13 residues. CDR3 coding DNA: TGTGCCAGCAGCTGGGCACAGGGGGTCGAGCAGTACTTC. It yields the protein CASSWAQGVEQYF. The full variable domain, its missing parts supplied by reference TRBV7-2 and TRBJ2-7, is GAGVSQSPSNKVTEKGKDVELRCDPISGHTALYWYRQSLGQGLEFLIYFQGNSAPDKSGLPSDRFSAERTGGSVSTLTIQRTQQEDSAVYLCASSWAQGVEQYFGPGTRLTVT.

This clonotype has a count of ten or more. This chain joins TRBV7-2 and TRBJ2-7; D is unresolved. CDR1 is SGHTA, CDR2 FQGNSA, per germline. V lost 6 bases and J lost 0, with 9 bases in between. This CDR3 is built from 13 residues. The DNA for the CDR3 is TGTGCCAGCAGTCATTGGGACTCCTACGAGCAGTACTTC. Its protein product is CASSHWDSYEQYF. Full variable domain (missing parts from reference TRBV7-2 and TRBJ2-7): GAGVSQSPSNKVTEKGKDVELRCDPISGHTALYWYRQSLGQGLEFLIYFQGNSAPDKSGLPSDRFSAERTGGSVSTLTIQRTQQEDSAVYLCASSHWDSYEQYFGPGTRLTVT.

This chain connects TRBV27 to TRBJ1-1; 9 bases map to TRBD1. The germline V gene has CDR1 MNHEY and CDR2 SMNVEV (reference sequence). The CDR3 length is 16 residues. V gave up 6 bases and J gave up 4 bases; unmatched junction bases: 12. The CDR3 spells CASRPRAGQGSTEAFF. Written as DNA, the CDR3 is TGTGCCAGCAGACCCAGGGCGGGACAGGGAAGCACTGAAGCTTTCTTT.

The sample holds many counts of this clonotype. This chain links TRBV4-3 with TRBJ2-7; the D gene could be TRBD1 or TRBD2 (5 bases each). The CDR3 is 15 residues long. Trimming left V 0 bases short and J 3 bases short, with 12 bases between. Germline V CDR1 and CDR2: LGHNA, YSLEER. CDR3: CASSQEGVGYYEQYF. CDR3 sequence (DNA): TGCGCCAGCAGCCAAGAGGGGGTGGGCTACTACGAGCAGTACTTC.

This clonotype was counted at least ten times. The chain recombines TRBV10-3 with TRBJ1-1; 7 positions match TRBD1. Looked up from germline, CDR1 is ENHRY and CDR2 is SYGVKD. The CDR3 extends over 13 amino acids. After removal of 8 bases from V and 3 bases from J, the junction contained 6 bases not matched to a gene. The CDR3 coding sequence is TGTGCCATCGGCCGGGACAGAGACACTGAAGCTTTCTTT. Translation gives CAIGRDRDTEAFF.

This clonotype has a count of ten or more. The genes are TRBV7-8 and TRBJ2-3; D is unresolved. V gave up 3 bases and J gave up 2 bases, with 12 bases separating them. Germline CDR1 is SGHVS and CDR2 is FQNEAQ. The CDR3 loop spans 15 amino acids. The CDR3 loop is CASSFLRDFTDTQYF. The CDR3 DNA follows: TGTGCCAGCAGCTTCCTAAGGGATTTCACAGATACGCAGTATTTT.

This clonotype was counted many times. The rearrangement uses TRBV7-2 and TRBJ2-5, with 7 positions matching TRBD1. V lost 5 bases and J lost 1; bases outside the gene matches: 7. This CDR3 is built from 15 residues. Germline V gives CDR1 SGHTA, CDR2 FQGNSA. The CDR3 bases are TGTGCCAGCAGCCCGATGACAGGGACCCAAGAGACCCAGTACTTC. Its protein is CASSPMTGTQETQYF.

This clonotype was counted at least ten times. The genes are TRBV20-1 and TRBJ1-1; tentative D call: TRBD1 (6 bases). Trimming stripped 3 bases from V and 5 bases from J, with 19 bases between. CDR3 length equals 15 residues. The germline V gene encodes CDR1 DFQATT and CDR2 SNEGSKA (reference sequence). CDR3 bases: TGCAGTGCTAGGCCGATACAGGGTGCGGGAACTGAAGCTTTCTTT. Protein sequence: CSARPIQGAGTEAFF.

This clonotype was detected many times. This rearrangement joins TRBV20-1 to TRBJ2-7, with 11 nucleotides matching TRBD2. CDR1 is DFQATT and CDR2 is SNEGSKA in the germline V gene (reference sequence). V trimming: 5 bases; J trimming: 3 bases; junction bases outside the gene matches: 3. This CDR3 comprises 13 residues. CDR3 region: CSAGTSGSYEQYF. In DNA form, the CDR3 reads TGCAGTGCTGGAACTAGCGGGAGCTACGAGCAGTACTTC.

Concerning this clonotype itself: A read error may explain this, as a much larger clone is one base away. This chain connects TRBV7-2 to TRBJ2-1; D gene unclear. CDR3 length: 14 residues. Trimming removed 4 bases from V and 3 bases from J, with 10 bases in between. Germline lookup yields CDR1 SGHTA and CDR2 FQGNSA. CDR3 protein: CASSSWVNYNEQFF. CDR3 in DNA: TGTGCCAGCAGCTCCTGGGTCAACTACAATGAGCAGTTCTTC.

This clonotype was seen repeatedly, ten times or more. The chain uses TRBV5-6 and TRBJ1-1, with TRBD1 as a possible D gene (5 bases). CDR3 length equals 15 residues. The ends were cut back, 4 bases at V and 6 bases at J, with 19 bases in the middle. From germline, CDR1 is SGHDT and CDR2 YYEEEE. The CDR3 DNA reads as TGTGCCAGCAGCCTTAAGGCCCTTTGGGACGCTGAAGCTTTCTTT. The encoded protein is CASSLKALWDAEAFF.

Ten or more counts support this clonotype. The V gene is TRBV5-1, the J gene TRBJ2-1; TRBD2 matches at 7 bases. The CDR3 has 15 amino acids. Germline CDR1 SGHRS, CDR2 YFSETQ. J lost 6 bases, V lost 0 bases, and 6 bases had no gene match. The CDR3 loop reads CASSLGTRKGNEQFF. CDR3 in DNA: TGCGCCAGCAGCTTGGGGACTAGGAAGGGCAATGAGCAGTTCTTC. Supplemented by reference TRBV5-1 and TRBJ2-1, the full variable domain reads KAGVTQTPRYLIKTRGQQVTLSCSPISGHRSVSWYQQTPGQGLQFLFEYFSETQRNKGNFPGRFSGRQFSNSRSEMNVSTLELGDSALYLCASSLGTRKGNEQFFGPGTRLTVL.

This clonotype was observed at least ten times. The rearrangement uses TRBV20-1 and TRBJ1-1, with 9 bases identical to TRBD1. Germline assignment: CDR1 DFQATT and CDR2 SNEGSKA (reference sequence). The CDR3 loop spans 15 amino acids. The junction had 9 bases not matched to a gene; V was cut back by 6 bases and J by 1 base. Here the CDR3 DNA reads TGCAGTGCCCCGCCCGGGACAGGGCGGAACACTGAAGCTTTCTTT. Residues: CSAPPGTGRNTEAFF.

This clonotype has ten or more counts. This sequence joins TRBV20-1 and TRBJ1-1; D gene unclear. V was shortened by 2 bases and J by 4 bases, with 14 bases between the two germline ends. CDR3 length equals 14 residues. Germline-derived CDR1 and CDR2 are DFQATT and SNEGSKA (reference sequence). This chain's CDR3 is CSARPAGGRTEAFF. The CDR3 nucleotides are TGCAGTGCTAGACCTGCAGGTGGGCGCACTGAAGCTTTCTTT.

There are many counts of this clonotype. The J gene is TRBJ2-5, the V gene TRBV7-8; TRBD2 matches 7 bases. Germline CDR1 is SGHVS and CDR2 is FQNEAQ. J gave up 4 bases and V 1 base, and 6 bases lay outside the gene matches. The CDR3 sequence is 15 residues long. CDR3 protein: CASSLEAGSLETQYF. CDR3 DNA: TGTGCCAGCAGCTTAGAAGCGGGGAGTTTAGAGACCCAGTACTTC.

A few counts support this clonotype. V and J are TRBV6-5 and TRBJ1-3; 7 nucleotides match TRBD1. The CDR3 runs to 15 residues. The V gene's germline CDR1 is MNHEY and CDR2 SVGAGI. J lost 0 bases, V lost 6 bases, and 5 bases had no gene match. This CDR3 is CASRYRGLSGNTIYF. CDR3 sequence (DNA): TGTGCCAGCAGGTACAGGGGCCTCTCTGGAAACACCATATATTTT.

The genes are TRBV20-1 and TRBJ1-3, with a weak D call TRBD1 (6 bases). CDR3 length equals 13 residues. V lost 3 bases, J lost 7 bases, and 13 bases lay in between. CDR1 DFQATT and CDR2 SNEGSKA come from the germline V gene (reference sequence). This chain's CDR3 is CSASAGQPNTIYF. The DNA for the CDR3 is TGCAGTGCTAGTGCGGGACAACCGAACACCATATATTTT.

In the case of this clonotype: A much bigger clone sits one base away, suggesting this may be a read error. This chain connects TRBV2 to TRBJ2-2; D is ambiguous. CDR1 is SNHLY and CDR2 is FYNNEI in the germline V gene. This CDR3 region has 14 residues. The CDR3 nucleotides are TGTGTCAGCAGTCGGTCCTCAAATACCGGGGAGCTGTTTTTT. Protein product: CVSSRSSNTGELFF.